This T cell receptor delta chain was identified in a study of γδ T cells in repeated Plasmodium falciparum infection. Findings and caveats of the study: Vdelta2-negative gammadelta repertoires appeared less diverse and less shared in Malian than Australian children. The Malian cohort came from a small rural village of predominantly one ethnic group. Waves of new clonotype selection appeared after repeated controlled infections in Vdelta2-negative, largely Vdelta1+, gammadelta T cells.

As to this clone: Its antigen is unidentified.

Germline CDR1 GEAIGNYY, CDR2 EKD. CDR3 length: 16 residues. V lost 0 bases, J lost 2 bases, and 5 bases stayed unmatched. TCRdb re-called clones from the multiplex PCR reads via CATT. The table has some 100,000 delta-chain clones, under 1.5% seen once; the top ten hold 7% to 9.5%. Bulk repertoires came from Vgamma9/Vdelta2+ or Vdelta2-negative gammadelta T cells flow-sorted from PBMC. This sequence joins TRDV2 and TRDJ1, with 10 bases lining up with TRDD3. TCRdb records no J gene; here it was assigned by comparing the DNA to germline. The sequenced material came from gamma-delta T cells from blood. The sequence came from a pool of human donors (malaria-infected and uninfected, not separated). The CDR3 here is CACDTVVLGDTDKLIF. The DNA for the CDR3 is TGTGCCTGTGACACCGTGGTACTGGGGGATACCGATAAACTCATCTTT.